This T cell receptor (beta chain) appears in the sequencing data of a study of vaccination effects on CD4 cells after COVID-19. With respect to this clone: The target antigen is unknown.

Study-level points and caveats: Only a few convalescent patients and no early post-infection timepoints featured in the study. Clones that were induced by infection or by vaccine showed marked contraction late after vaccination.

The ViraFEST assay expanded antigen-specific CD4+ T cells with viral peptide pools before sequencing. Scientists isolated CD4+ T cells after a roughly 9-day culture period ended. Vaccinated recipients, who were negative for nucleocapsid antibodies, had no history of SARS-CoV-2 infection. Each culture had half its medium swapped for IL-2 medium on days 3 and 7. Repertoires were generated with immunoSEQ multiplex PCR, while TCRdb's copy carries only in-frame clones and drops some. The sample consists of tens of thousands of clones, 60% to 80% of them appearing once. The CDR3 is 13 amino acids. Germline V CDR1 and CDR2: SGDLS, YYNGEE. V was clipped by 4 bases and J by 7 bases, with 12 bases between them.

The sample was CD4+ T cells from PBMCs cultured with HCoV-NL63 spike peptides, taken before COVID-19 vaccination. The rearrangement joins TRBV9 to TRBJ2-1, with D possibly matching TRBD1 (7 bases). This TCR came from a human donor who received a COVID-19 vaccine. The CDR3 protein is CASSLPGGNEQFF. The CDR3 nucleotides are TGTGCCAGCAGCCTTCCAGGGGGGAATGAGCAGTTCTTC. The whole variable domain, remainder taken from reference TRBV9 and TRBJ2-1, is DSGVTQTPKHLITATGQRVTLRCSPRSGDLSVYWYQQSLDQGLQFLIQYYNGEERAKGNILERFSAQQFPDLHSELNLSSLELGDSALYFCASSLPGGNEQFFGPGTRLTVL.